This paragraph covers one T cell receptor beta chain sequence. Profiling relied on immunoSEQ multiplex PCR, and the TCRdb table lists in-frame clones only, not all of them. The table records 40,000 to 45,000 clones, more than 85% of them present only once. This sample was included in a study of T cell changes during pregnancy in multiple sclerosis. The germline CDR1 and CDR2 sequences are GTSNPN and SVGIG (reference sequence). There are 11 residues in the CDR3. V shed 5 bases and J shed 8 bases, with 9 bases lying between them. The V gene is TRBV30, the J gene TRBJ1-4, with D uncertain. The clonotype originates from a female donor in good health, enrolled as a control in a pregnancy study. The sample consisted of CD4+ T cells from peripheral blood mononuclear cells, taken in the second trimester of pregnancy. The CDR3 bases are TGTGCCTGGGCAGGTGACGAAAAACTGTTTTTT. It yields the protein CAWAGDEKLFF.